This T cell receptor (beta chain) emerged from a study of shared clonotypes between healthy human individuals. Study-wide findings and caveats: Few donors restricted represented genetic and exposure-history diversity.

The deep-level immunoSEQ assay was used. Produced via immunoSEQ multiplex PCR; TCRdb's table is partial and in-frame only. The repertoire has over a million clones, about four fifths of them found once; the top ten carry roughly 0.55%. With regard to this clone: Antigen specificity is unknown.

The CDR3 runs to 13 residues. CDR1 is MNHNS and CDR2 is SASEGT in the germline V gene. Trimming cost V 0 bases and J 1 base, with 3 bases left between them. Every donor, a Caucasian adult, lived in Nashville, Tennessee. The clonotype comes from a man aged 18 to 29 in good health. Some clones in this sample may be carry-over from other donors' samples. This chain uses TRBV6-1 with TRBJ1-1; D ambiguous. The sample comprised memory CD4+ T cells from PBMCs. The sample's subset: CD45RA-negative fraction. The CDR3 DNA is TGTGCCAGCAGTGAAGCGGCGAACACTGAAGCTTTCTTT. This gives the protein CASSEAANTEAFF.